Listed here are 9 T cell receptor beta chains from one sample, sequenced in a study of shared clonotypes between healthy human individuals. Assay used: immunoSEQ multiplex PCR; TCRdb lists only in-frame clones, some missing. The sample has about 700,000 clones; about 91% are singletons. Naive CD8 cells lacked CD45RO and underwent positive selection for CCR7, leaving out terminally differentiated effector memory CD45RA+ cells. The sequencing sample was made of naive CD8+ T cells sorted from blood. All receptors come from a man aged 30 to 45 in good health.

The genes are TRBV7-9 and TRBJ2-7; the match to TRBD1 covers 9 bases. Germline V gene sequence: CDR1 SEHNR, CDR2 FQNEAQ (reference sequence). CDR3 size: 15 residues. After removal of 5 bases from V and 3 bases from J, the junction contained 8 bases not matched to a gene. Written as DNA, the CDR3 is TGTGCCAGCAGCAATAGCGGACAGGGGAACTACGAGCAGTACTTC. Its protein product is CASSNSGQGNYEQYF.

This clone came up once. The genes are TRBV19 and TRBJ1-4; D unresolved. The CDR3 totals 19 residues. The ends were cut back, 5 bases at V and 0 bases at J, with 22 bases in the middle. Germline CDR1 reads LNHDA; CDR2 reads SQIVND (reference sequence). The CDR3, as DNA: TGTGCCAGTAGTTTTAGAAGGAGTTCTCGGAGCACAACTAATGAAAAACTGTTTTTT. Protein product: CASSFRRSSRSTTNEKLFF.

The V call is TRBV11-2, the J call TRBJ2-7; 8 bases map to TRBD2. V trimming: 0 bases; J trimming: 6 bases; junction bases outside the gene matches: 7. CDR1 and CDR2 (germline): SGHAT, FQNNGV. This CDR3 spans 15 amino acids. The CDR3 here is CASSLETGGLAEQYF. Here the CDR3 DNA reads TGTGCCAGCAGCTTAGAGACGGGAGGGTTGGCCGAGCAGTACTTC.

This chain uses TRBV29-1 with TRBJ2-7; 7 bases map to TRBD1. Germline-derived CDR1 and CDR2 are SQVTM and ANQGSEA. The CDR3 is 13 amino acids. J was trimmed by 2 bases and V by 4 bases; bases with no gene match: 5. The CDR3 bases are TGCAGCGTTGCCTCCGGGACAGCCTACGAGCAGTACTTC. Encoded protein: CSVASGTAYEQYF.

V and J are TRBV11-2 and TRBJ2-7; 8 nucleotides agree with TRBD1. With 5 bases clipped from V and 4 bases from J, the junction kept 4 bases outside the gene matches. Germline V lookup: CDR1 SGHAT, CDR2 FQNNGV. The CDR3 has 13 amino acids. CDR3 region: CASSRGTGYEQYF. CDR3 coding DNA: TGTGCCAGCAGCCGTGGGACAGGTTACGAGCAGTACTTC.

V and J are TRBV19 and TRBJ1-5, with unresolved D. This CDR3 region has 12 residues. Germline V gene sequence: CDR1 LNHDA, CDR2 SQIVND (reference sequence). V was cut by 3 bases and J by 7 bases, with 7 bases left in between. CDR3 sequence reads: CASSMISQPQHF. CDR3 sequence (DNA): TGTGCCAGTAGTATGATAAGCCAGCCCCAGCATTTT.

In nucleotides, the CDR3 is TGTGCCAGCAGATTTACCCCCGGGACAGAACAGAATGAGCAGTTCTTC. Translated, it gives CASRFTPGTEQNEQFF. V usage is TRBV27 and J usage is TRBJ2-1; 7 nucleotides align to TRBD1. The CDR3 totals 16 residues. Germline CDR1 reads MNHEY; CDR2 reads SMNVEV (reference sequence). Trimming took 6 bases from V and 7 from J; bases not matched to a gene: 15.

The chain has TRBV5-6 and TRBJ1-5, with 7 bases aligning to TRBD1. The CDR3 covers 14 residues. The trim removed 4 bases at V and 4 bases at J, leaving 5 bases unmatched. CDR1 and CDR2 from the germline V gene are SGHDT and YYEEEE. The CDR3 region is CASSTGTANQPQHF. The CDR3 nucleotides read TGTGCCAGCAGCACCGGGACAGCGAATCAGCCCCAGCATTTT.

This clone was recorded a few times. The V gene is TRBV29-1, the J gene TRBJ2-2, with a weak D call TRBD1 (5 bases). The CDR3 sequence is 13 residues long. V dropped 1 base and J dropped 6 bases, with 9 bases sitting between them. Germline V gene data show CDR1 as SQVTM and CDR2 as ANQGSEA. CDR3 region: CSVEVAGSGELFF. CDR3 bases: TGCAGCGTTGAAGTTGCAGGGTCCGGGGAGCTGTTTTTT.